The text below deals with one T cell receptor (beta chain). Antigen unknown. Time point denoted: newly diagnosed, previously untreated cHL patient sample. Purification of CD4+ T cells from thawed PBMCs was performed via magnetic negative selection. Investigators turned to newly diagnosed, untreated classical Hodgkin lymphoma PBMCs for comparison. The CDR3 runs 15 residues. Germline values: CDR1 SGDLS, CDR2 YYNGEE. Losses at the gene ends were 0 bases for V and 8 bases for J; bases not matched to a gene: 5. This sample is drawn from a study of PD-1 blockade in classical Hodgkin lymphoma. The method was immunoSEQ multiplex PCR; TCRdb's version includes in-frame clones alone and lacks a portion of them. The sample holds roughly 14,000 clones, roughly 86% seen once. Study-wide results and limits: The origin of the repertoire differences remains undefined, with disease activity or prior therapy as possible causes. Newly diagnosed patients reportedly trailed healthy donors in baseline TCR diversity.

Sequencing input: CD4+ T cells from blood. The J gene is TRBJ2-1, the V gene TRBV9; 10 nucleotides agree with TRBD2. This receptor was taken from a human donor with classical Hodgkin lymphoma. CDR3 bases: TGTGCCAGCAGCGTAGCTCTAGCGGGAGTTCATGAGCAGTTCTTC. Amino acids: CASSVALAGVHEQFF.